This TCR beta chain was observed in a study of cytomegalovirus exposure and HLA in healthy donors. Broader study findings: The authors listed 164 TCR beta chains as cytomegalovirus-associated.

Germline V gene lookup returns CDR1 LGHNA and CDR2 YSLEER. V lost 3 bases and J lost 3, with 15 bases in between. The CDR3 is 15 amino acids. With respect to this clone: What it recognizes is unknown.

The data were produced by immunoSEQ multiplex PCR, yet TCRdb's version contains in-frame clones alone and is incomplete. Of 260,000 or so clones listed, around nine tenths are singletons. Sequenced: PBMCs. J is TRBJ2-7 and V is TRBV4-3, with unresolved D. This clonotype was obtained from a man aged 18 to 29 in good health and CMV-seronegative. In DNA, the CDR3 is TGCGCCAGCAGCCATGAAGGAGTCTTTGGCTACGAGCAGTACTTC. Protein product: CASSHEGVFGYEQYF.